The present T cell receptor (beta chain) was sequenced within a study of T cell responses to AZD1222 COVID-19 vaccine. TCRdb's table, derived via immunoSEQ multiplex PCR, lists solely in-frame clones and lacks some. The sample shows about 130,000 clones, 70% to 90% of them seen only once. Study results and caveats: Repertoires were obtained only post-peak T cell response.

The trim removed 5 bases at V and 1 base at J, leaving 10 bases unmatched. This CDR3 has 18 amino acids. Germline V gene sequence: CDR1 LNHDA, CDR2 SQIVND (reference sequence). Comments on this clone: Its antigen remains unidentified.

The rearrangement joins TRBV19 to TRBJ2-2; 10 bases map to TRBD2. This sequence originates from an adult in good health. The sample consisted of peripheral blood, taken on day 0 of AZD1222 vaccination. This CDR3 reads CASSLGVAGGQNTGELFF. The CDR3 coding sequence is TGTGCCAGTAGTCTAGGGGTAGCGGGGGGACAGAACACCGGGGAGCTGTTTTTT.